The clone carrying this T cell receptor beta chain was recorded many times. These data come from a study of CDR3 diversity in severe acne. One entry per CDR3 protein, called by TCRdb with MiXCR from the PCR reads. In the table there are around 100,000 distinct CDR3 sequences, roughly 51% of which are singletons. CDR1 SGHAT and CDR2 FQNNGV come from the germline V gene. The CDR3 runs to 17 residues. Between the trimmed V and J ends, which lost 2 bases and 4 bases, there was a span of 19 bases. This clonotype was sampled from a male donor with acne. J is TRBJ2-3 and V is TRBV11-2, with D possibly being TRBD1 (6 bases). Sequenced sample: blood. The CDR3 sequence: CASSLKRGTPASDTQYF. The DNA for the CDR3 is TGTGCCAGCAGCTTAAAAAGGGGGACCCCCGCCTCAGATACGCAGTATTTT.